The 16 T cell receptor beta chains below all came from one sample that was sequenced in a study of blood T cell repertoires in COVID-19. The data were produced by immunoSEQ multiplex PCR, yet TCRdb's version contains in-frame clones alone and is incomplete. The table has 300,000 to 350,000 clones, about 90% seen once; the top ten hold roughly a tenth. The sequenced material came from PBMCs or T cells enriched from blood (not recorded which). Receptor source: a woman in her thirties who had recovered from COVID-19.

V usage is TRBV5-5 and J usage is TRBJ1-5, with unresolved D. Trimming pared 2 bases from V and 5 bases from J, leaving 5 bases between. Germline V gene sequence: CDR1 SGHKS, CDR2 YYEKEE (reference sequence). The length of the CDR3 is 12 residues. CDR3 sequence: CASSFRDQPQHF. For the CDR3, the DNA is TGTGCCAGCAGCTTTAGAGATCAGCCCCAGCATTTT.

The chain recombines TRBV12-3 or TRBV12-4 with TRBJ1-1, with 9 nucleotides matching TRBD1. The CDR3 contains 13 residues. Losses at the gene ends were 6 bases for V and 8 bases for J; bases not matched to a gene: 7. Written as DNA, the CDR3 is TGTGCCAGCAGGGGACAGGGTCTCCTGGAAGCTTTCTTT. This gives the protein CASRGQGLLEAFF.

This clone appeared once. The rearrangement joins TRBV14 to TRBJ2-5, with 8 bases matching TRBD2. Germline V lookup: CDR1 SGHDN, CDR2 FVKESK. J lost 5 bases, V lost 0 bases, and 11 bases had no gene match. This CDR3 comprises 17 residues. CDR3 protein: CASSQEHPAGDRETQYF. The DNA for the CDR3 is TGTGCCAGCAGCCAAGAACATCCAGCGGGAGACAGGGAGACCCAGTACTTC.

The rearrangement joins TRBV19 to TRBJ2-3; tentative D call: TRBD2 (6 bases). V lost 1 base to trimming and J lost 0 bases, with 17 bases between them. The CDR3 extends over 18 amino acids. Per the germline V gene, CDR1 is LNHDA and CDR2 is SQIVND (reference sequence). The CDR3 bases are TGTGCCAGTAGTATAGGGTCTGGCGGGACCCTAAGCACAGATACGCAGTATTTT. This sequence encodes CASSIGSGGTLSTDTQYF.

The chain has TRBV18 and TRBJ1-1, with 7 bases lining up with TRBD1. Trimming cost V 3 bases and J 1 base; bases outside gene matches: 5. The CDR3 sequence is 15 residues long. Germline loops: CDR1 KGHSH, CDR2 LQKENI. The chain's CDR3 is CASSPSGQSNTEAFF. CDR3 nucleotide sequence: TGTGCCAGCTCACCCTCGGGACAGTCGAACACTGAAGCTTTCTTT. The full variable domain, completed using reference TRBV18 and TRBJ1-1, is NAGVMQNPRHLVRRRGQEARLRCSPMKGHSHVYWYRQLPEEGLKFMVYLQKENIIDESGMPKERFSAEFPKEGPSILRIQQVVRGDSAAYFCASSPSGQSNTEAFFGQGTRLTVV.

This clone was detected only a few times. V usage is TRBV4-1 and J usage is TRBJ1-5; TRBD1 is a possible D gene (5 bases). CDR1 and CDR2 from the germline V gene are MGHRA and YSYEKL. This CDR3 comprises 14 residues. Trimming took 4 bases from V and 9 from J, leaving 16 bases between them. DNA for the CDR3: TGCGCCAGCAGCCCTGTGACAGCGCTAGGGCCCCAGCATTTT. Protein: CASSPVTALGPQHF.

This CDR3 is CSAALAEGALSEAFF. Written as DNA, the CDR3 is TGCAGCGCCGCCCTTGCCGAGGGGGCTCTGAGTGAAGCTTTCTTT. The rearrangement links TRBV29-1 to TRBJ1-1; TRBD1 matches at 7 bases. CDR1 and CDR2 from the germline V gene are SQVTM and ANQGSEA. The CDR3 sequence is 15 residues long. V gave up 7 bases and J gave up 7 bases; unmatched junction bases: 18.

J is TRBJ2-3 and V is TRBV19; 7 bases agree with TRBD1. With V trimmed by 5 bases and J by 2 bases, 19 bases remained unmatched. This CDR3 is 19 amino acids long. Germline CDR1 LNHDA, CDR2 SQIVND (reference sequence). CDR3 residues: CASSHKPSGQIPLTDTQYF. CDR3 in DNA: TGTGCCAGTAGTCACAAGCCATCGGGACAGATCCCTCTCACAGATACGCAGTATTTT. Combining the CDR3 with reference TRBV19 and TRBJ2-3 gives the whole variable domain DGGITQSPKYLFRKEGQNVTLSCEQNLNHDAMYWYRQDPGQGLRLIYYSQIVNDFQKGDIAEGYSVSREKKESFPLTVTSAQKNPTAFYLCASSHKPSGQIPLTDTQYFGPGTRLTVL.

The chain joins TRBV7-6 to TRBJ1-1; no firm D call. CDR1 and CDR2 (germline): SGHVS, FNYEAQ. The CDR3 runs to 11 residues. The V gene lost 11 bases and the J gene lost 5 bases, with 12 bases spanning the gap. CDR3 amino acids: CAAVGGTEAFF. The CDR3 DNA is TGTGCCGCCGTTGGCGGGACTGAAGCTTTCTTT.

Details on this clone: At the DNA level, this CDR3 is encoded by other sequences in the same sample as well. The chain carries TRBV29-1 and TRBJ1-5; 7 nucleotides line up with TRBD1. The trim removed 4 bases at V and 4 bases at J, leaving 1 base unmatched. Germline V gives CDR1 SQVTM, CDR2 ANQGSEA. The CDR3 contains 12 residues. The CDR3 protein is CSVGQGNQPQHF. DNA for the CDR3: TGCAGCGTTGGACAGGGAAATCAGCCCCAGCATTTT.

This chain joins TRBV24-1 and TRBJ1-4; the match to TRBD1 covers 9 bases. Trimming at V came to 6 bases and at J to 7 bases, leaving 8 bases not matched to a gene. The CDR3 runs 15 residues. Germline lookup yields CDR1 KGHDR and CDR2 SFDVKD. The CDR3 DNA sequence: TGTGCCACCAGTCTGTCCGGACAGGGGAGTGAAAAACTGTTTTTT. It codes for CATSLSGQGSEKLFF.

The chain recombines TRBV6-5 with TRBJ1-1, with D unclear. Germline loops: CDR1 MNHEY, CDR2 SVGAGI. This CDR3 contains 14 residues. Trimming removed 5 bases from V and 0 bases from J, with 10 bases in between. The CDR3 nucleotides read TGTGCCAGCAGTCCGGGATATATGAACACTGAAGCTTTCTTT. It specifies CASSPGYMNTEAFF.

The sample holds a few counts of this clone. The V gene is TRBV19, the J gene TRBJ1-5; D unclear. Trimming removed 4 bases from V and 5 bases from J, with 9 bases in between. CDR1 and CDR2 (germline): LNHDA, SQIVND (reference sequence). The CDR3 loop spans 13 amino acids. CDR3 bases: TGTGCCAGTAGTAGACGGGAGGATCAGCCCCAGCATTTT. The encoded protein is CASSRREDQPQHF.

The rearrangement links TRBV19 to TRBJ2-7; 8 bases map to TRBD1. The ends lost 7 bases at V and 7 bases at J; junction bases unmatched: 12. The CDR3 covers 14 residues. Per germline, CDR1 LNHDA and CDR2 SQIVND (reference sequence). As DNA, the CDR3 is TGTGCCAGTATGTTAGGCCAGGGGGCGGGTGAGCAGTACTTC. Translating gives CASMLGQGAGEQYF.

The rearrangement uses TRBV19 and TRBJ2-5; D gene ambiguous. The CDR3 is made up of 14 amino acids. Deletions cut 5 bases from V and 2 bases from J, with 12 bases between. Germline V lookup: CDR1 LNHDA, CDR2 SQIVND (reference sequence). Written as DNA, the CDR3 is TGTGCCAGTAGTCAAACACAGCCGCAAGAGACCCAGTACTTC. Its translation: CASSQTQPQETQYF.

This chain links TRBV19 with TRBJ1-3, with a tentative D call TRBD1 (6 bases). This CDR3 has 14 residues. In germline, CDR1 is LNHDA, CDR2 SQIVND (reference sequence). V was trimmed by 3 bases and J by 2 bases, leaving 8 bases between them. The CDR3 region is CASSMRGTGNTIYF. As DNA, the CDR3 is TGTGCCAGTAGTATGAGGGGGACTGGAAACACCATATATTTT.